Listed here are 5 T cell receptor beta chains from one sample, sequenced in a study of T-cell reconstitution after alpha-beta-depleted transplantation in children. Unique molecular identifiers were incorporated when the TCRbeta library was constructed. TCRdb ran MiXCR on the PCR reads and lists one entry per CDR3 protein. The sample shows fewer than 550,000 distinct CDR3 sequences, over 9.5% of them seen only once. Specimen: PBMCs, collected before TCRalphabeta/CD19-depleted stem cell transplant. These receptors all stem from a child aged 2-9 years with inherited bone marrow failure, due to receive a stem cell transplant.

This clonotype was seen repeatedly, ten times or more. This CDR3 is CASSHLTPGPNYGYTF. CDR3 coding DNA: TGCGCCAGCAGCCACCTCACCCCCGGACCAAACTATGGCTACACCTTC. The chain recombines TRBV4-1 with TRBJ1-2; D is unresolved. From germline, CDR1 is MGHRA and CDR2 YSYEKL. V was clipped by 3 bases and J by 2 bases, with 16 bases between them. The CDR3 runs 16 residues.

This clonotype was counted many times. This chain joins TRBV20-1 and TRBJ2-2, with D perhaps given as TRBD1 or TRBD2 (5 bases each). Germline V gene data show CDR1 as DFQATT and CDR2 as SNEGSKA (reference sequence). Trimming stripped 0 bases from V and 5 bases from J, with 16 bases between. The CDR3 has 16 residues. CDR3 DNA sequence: TGCAGTGCTAGAGATCGGAAGAGGGGTGGGACCGGGGAGCTGTTTTTT. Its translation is CSARDRKRGGTGELFF.

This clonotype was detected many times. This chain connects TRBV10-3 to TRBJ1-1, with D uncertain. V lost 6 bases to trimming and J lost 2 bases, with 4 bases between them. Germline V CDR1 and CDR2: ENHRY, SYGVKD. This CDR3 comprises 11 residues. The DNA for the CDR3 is TGTGCCATCAGGGTTAACACTGAAGCTTTCTTT. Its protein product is CAIRVNTEAFF.

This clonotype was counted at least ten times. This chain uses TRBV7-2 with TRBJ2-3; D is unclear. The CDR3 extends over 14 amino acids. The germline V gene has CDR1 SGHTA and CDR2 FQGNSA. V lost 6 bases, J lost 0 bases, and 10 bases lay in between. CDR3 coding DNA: TGTGCCAGCAGAGGTGGTTCTAGCACAGATACGCAGTATTTT. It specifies CASRGGSSTDTQYF.

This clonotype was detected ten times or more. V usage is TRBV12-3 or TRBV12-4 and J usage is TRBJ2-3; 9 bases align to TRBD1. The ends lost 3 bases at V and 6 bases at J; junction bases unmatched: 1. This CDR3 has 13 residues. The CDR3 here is CASSLGQGDTQYF. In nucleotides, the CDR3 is TGTGCCAGCAGTTTGGGACAGGGCGATACGCAGTATTTT.